A selection of T cell receptor beta chains follows, all from one sample in a study of identifying expanded T cells in peripheral blood. The table came from immunoSEQ multiplex PCR; TCRdb's copy has only in-frame clones and leaves some out. The sample lists 70,000 to 100,000 clones; approximately 86% were seen once. The sample comprised blood. These receptors originate from a person aged 18-70 years in good health. Both conserved end residues are part of each CDR3. The order of the fields is CDR3 length, clone size, D gene, V gene, J gene, CDR3 DNA, CDR3 protein. A D gene is named only where the DNA matches it firmly. The size of a clone is reported for some rows only, either as once, few or many, or as a class for expanded clones.

>15|NA|TRBD1|TRBV7-3|TRBJ2-1
TGTGCCAGCAGCTTAGGGACAGGGACCTACAATGAGCAGTTCTTC
CASSLGTGTYNEQFF
>19|few|TRBD1|TRBV12-5|TRBJ1-4
TGTGCTAGTGGTTTGATTGGGACAGGGTCCTTTGCAACTAATGAAAAACTGTTTTTT
CASGLIGTGSFATNEKLFF
>12|NA|NA|TRBV7-2|TRBJ2-7
TGTGCCAGCAGCTTATTTCCCTACGAGCAGTACTTC
CASSLFPYEQYF
>15|NA|NA|TRBV6-6|TRBJ1-6
TGTGCCAGCAGGACGGACAGCTCCTATAATTCACCCCTCCACTTT
CASRTDSSYNSPLHF
>13|NA|NA|TRBV11-2|TRBJ1-1
TGTGCCAGCAGCTCCGAGGGGTACACTGAAGCTTTCTTT
CASSSEGYTEAFF
>15|NA|NA|TRBV28|TRBJ2-6
TGTGCCAGCAGCCTGGGGGGTACTGGGGCCAACGTCCTGACTTTC
CASSLGGTGANVLTF
>11|NA|NA|TRBV20-1|TRBJ2-7
TGCAGTGCTAATTCCGACTACGAGCAGTACTTC
CSANSDYEQYF
>17|NA|TRBD1|TRBV6-1|TRBJ1-2
TGTGCCAGCAGTGAAGAAGCCGGGACAGGGGATACCTATGGCTACACCTTC
CASSEEAGTGDTYGYTF
>15|NA|TRBD2|TRBV18|TRBJ2-5
TGTGCCAGCTCACCTCGCGGGGGAGGGGAAGAGACCCAGTACTTC
CASSPRGGGEETQYF
>16|few|NA|TRBV4-1|TRBJ1-1
TGCGCCAGCAGCCAAGACCGGCTCAGGGTGTACACTGAAGCTTTCTTT
CASSQDRLRVYTEAFF
>14|NA|NA|TRBV5-4|TRBJ1-2
TGTGCCAGCAGCTCCCCAGGAGGGAACTATGGCTACACCTTC
CASSSPGGNYGYTF
>12|NA|TRBD1|TRBV29-1|TRBJ1-3
TGCAGCGTCGGACAGGGGACCGGCACCATATATTTT
CSVGQGTGTIYF
>13|NA|NA|TRBV11-3|TRBJ2-3
TGTGCCAGCAGCTCGCAGGTCCCAGATACGCAGTATTTT
CASSSQVPDTQYF
>15|NA|NA|TRBV14|TRBJ1-3
TGTGCCAGCAGCCTCGCCTTCGGGTCTGGAAACACCATATATTTT
CASSLAFGSGNTIYF
>18|NA|TRBD1|TRBV5-4|TRBJ2-6
TGTGCCAGCAGCTTCAGTCAGGGGGCCGTAGCTGGGGCCAACGTCCTGACTTTC
CASSFSQGAVAGANVLTF
>19|NA|NA|TRBV7-3|TRBJ1-5
TGTGCCAGCAGCTTCTCCACAGGGAACGAGGAGGAGGGGAATCAGCCCCAGCATTTT
CASSFSTGNEEEGNQPQHF
>14|NA|NA|TRBV5-1|TRBJ2-5
TGCGCCAGCAGCCTCGCGGGGCCTGAAGAGACCCAGTACTTC
CASSLAGPEETQYF
>20|NA|TRBD1|TRBV13|TRBJ2-1
TGTGCCAGCAGCTTAGAATTACCGGGACAGGGGGCCCAAGCGGTTTCTGAGCAGTTCTTC
CASSLELPGQGAQAVSEQFF
>15|NA|NA|TRBV5-1|TRBJ1-2
TGCGCCAGCAGCAAGAGGGGGGATTCGGCCTATGGCTACACCTTC
CASSKRGDSAYGYTF
>15|NA|NA|TRBV19|TRBJ1-5
TGTGCCAGTAGTATTTACAGTGACAGCAATCAGCCCCAGCATTTT
CASSIYSDSNQPQHF
>16|NA|TRBD2|TRBV5-1|TRBJ2-3
TGCGCCAGCAGCCCCGCTGGCGGGGGGGACACAGATACGCAGTATTTT
CASSPAGGGDTDTQYF
>15|NA|TRBD2|TRBV19|TRBJ2-5
TGTGCCAGTAGTATGGTGACGGGGGGACCGGAGACCCAGTACTTC
CASSMVTGGPETQYF
>15|NA|NA|TRBV7-2|TRBJ2-7
TGTGCCAGCAGCTTAGACCCAACCGAGACCTACGAGCAGTACTTC
CASSLDPTETYEQYF
>14|NA|NA|TRBV6-5|TRBJ2-1
TGTGCCAGCAGCTTTGGACGACGAGACGATGAGCAGTTCTTC
CASSFGRRDDEQFF
>13|NA|NA|TRBV2|TRBJ1-4
TGTGCCAGCAGCGGGACATCGAATGAAAAACTGTTTTTT
CASSGTSNEKLFF
>14|NA|NA|TRBV7-9|TRBJ1-6
TGTGCCAGCAGCTTCCCGGGGAGGGGCGGAGCCCTCCACTTT
CASSFPGRGGALHF
>13|NA|TRBD2|TRBV27|TRBJ2-3
TGTGCCAGCAGTTTAAGGGAGGGGAATACGCAGTATTTT
CASSLREGNTQYF
>18|NA|NA|TRBV4-1|TRBJ2-6
TGCGCCAGCAGCCAGCAACATTCTCTGGGGGCTGGGGCCAACGTCCTGACTTTC
CASSQQHSLGAGANVLTF
>11|few|NA|TRBV7-2|TRBJ2-1
TGTGCCAGCAGCTTACACGGTGAGCAGTTCTTC
CASSLHGEQFF
>13|NA|NA|TRBV7-3|TRBJ2-2
TGTGCCAGCAGCTTCGGACAGACCGGGGAGCTGTTTTTT
CASSFGQTGELFF
>13|NA|NA|TRBV30|TRBJ2-3
TGTGCCTGGAACCTCGGCAGGTCGGATACGCAGTATTTT
CAWNLGRSDTQYF
>15|NA|TRBD2|TRBV9|TRBJ2-3
TGTGCCAGCAGCTTTAGCGGGGTTAGCACAGATACGCAGTATTTT
CASSFSGVSTDTQYF